This is a list of T cell receptor beta chains from one sample in a study of CD8 T cells in Susac syndrome. TCRdb used MiXCR to reprocess the immunoSEQ multiplex PCR reads, holding one entry per CDR3 protein. The table includes some 210,000 distinct CDR3 sequences, 94% detected once. Input material: CD4+ T cells from PBMCs. These TCRs come from a human donor with Susac syndrome. The CDR3 runs from the conserved cysteine through the conserved F or W. D genes are given only for firm matches. Only part of the rows carry a size: once, few, many, or a class if the clone is expanded.

J | V | size | D | CDR3 | DNA
TRBJ1-2 | TRBV9 | NA | TRBD1 | CASSVGTGGDYGYTF | TGTGCCAGCAGCGTTGGGACAGGGGGAGACTATGGCTACACCTTC
TRBJ1-2 | TRBV19 | NA | TRBD1 | CASSQKGDRPYGYTF | TGTGCCAGTAGTCAAAAAGGGGACAGGCCTTATGGCTACACCTTC
TRBJ1-2 | TRBV27 | NA | NA | CASSLNIGYGYTF | TGTGCCAGCAGTTTAAACATTGGGTATGGCTACACCTTC
TRBJ2-6 | TRBV6-2/TRBV6-3 | NA | NA | CASSFRRDGFSGANVLTF | TGTGCCAGCAGTTTTCGGAGGGACGGTTTCTCTGGGGCCAACGTCCTGACTTTC
TRBJ1-1 | TRBV20-1 | NA | NA | CSAHPRGGNTEAFF | TGCAGTGCCCACCCCAGGGGTGGGAACACTGAAGCTTTCTTT
TRBJ2-3 | TRBV6-5 | NA | NA | CASSRGADTQYF | TGTGCCAGCAGTCGCGGGGCAGATACGCAGTATTTT
TRBJ1-2 | TRBV3-1 | once | NA | CASSGFGTDDRYGYTF | TGTGCCAGCAGCGGATTCGGGACGGATGATCGTTATGGCTACACCTTC
TRBJ1-1 | TRBV20-1 | NA | TRBD1 | CSARDLGQGALNTEAFF | TGCAGTGCTAGAGATCTGGGACAGGGGGCCTTGAACACTGAAGCTTTCTTT
TRBJ1-5 | TRBV28 | NA | NA | CASGSEAQHF | TGTGCCAGTGGAAGCGAGGCCCAGCATTTT
TRBJ2-7 | TRBV11-2 | NA | NA | CASSPSSSSYEQYF | TGTGCCAGCAGCCCATCGTCCTCGTCCTACGAGCAGTACTTC
TRBJ2-1 | TRBV18 | NA | TRBD1 | CASSPAGQGLNEQFF | TGTGCCAGCTCACCCGCAGGACAGGGTCTCAATGAGCAGTTCTTC
TRBJ2-1 | TRBV14 | NA | TRBD2 | CASSHRRSGGAYEQFF | TGTGCCAGCAGCCACCGGAGAAGCGGGGGGGCGTATGAGCAGTTCTTC
TRBJ1-2 | TRBV20-1 | once | NA | CSAKAPGWSGGYTF | TGCAGTGCCAAAGCCCCAGGCTGGTCGGGAGGCTACACCTTC
TRBJ2-1 | TRBV4-2 | NA | NA | CASSQDPRDEQFF | TGTGCCAGCAGCCAAGACCCGCGCGATGAGCAGTTCTTC
TRBJ2-5 | TRBV30 | NA | NA | CAWTTGSLSETQYF | TGTGCCTGGACCACAGGGAGCCTTAGCGAGACCCAGTACTTC
TRBJ1-1 | TRBV20-1 | NA | NA | CSANRVWNTEAFF | TGCAGTGCCAACAGGGTTTGGAACACTGAAGCTTTCTTT
TRBJ1-2 | TRBV5-1 | NA | NA | CASSLEGLLYGYTF | TGCGCCAGCAGCTTGGAGGGGTTGCTCTATGGCTACACCTTC
TRBJ2-3 | TRBV6-5 | once | NA | CASSYSRRDTQYF | TGTGCCAGCAGTTACTCGAGACGGGATACGCAGTATTTT
TRBJ2-5 | TRBV7-9 | NA | NA | CASSVTETQYF | TGTGCCAGCAGCGTGACGGAGACCCAGTACTTC
TRBJ2-2 | TRBV30 | NA | TRBD2 | CAWAQSGGGTGELFF | TGTGCCTGGGCCCAATCGGGGGGTGGTACCGGGGAGCTGTTTTTT
TRBJ2-7 | TRBV20-1 | NA | TRBD1 | CSARDRISYEQYF | TGCAGTGCCCGGGACAGAATCTCCTACGAGCAGTACTTC
TRBJ2-2 | TRBV20-1 | NA | NA | CSAGGVANTGELFF | TGCAGTGCGGGCGGCGTCGCGAACACCGGGGAGCTGTTTTTT